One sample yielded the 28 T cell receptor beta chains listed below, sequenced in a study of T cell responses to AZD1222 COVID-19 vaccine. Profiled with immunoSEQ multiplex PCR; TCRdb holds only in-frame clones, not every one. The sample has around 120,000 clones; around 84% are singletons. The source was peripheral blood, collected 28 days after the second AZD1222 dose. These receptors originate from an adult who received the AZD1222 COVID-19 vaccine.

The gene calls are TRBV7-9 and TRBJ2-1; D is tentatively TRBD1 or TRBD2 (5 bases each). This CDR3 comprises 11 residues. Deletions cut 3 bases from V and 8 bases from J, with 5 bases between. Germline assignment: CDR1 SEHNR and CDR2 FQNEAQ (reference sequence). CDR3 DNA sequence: TGTGCCAGCAGCTTGGGGGATGAGCAGTTCTTC. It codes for CASSLGDEQFF.

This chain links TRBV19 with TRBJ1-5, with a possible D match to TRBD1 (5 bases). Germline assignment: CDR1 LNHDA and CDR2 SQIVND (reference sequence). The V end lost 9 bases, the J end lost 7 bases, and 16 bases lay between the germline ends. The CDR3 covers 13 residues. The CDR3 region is CASNPRGGQPQHF. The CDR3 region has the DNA TGTGCCAGCAACCCAAGGGGAGGCCAGCCCCAGCATTTT.

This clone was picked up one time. The CDR3 spells CATGTGEQTQYF. The CDR3 DNA reads as TGTGCCACCGGGACAGGGGAACAGACCCAGTACTTC. The rearrangement joins TRBV6-6 to TRBJ2-5, with 10 bases fitting TRBD1. This CDR3 contains 12 residues. Germline V lookup: CDR1 MNHNY, CDR2 SVGAGI (reference sequence). Trimming took 10 bases from V and 6 from J; bases not matched to a gene: 5.

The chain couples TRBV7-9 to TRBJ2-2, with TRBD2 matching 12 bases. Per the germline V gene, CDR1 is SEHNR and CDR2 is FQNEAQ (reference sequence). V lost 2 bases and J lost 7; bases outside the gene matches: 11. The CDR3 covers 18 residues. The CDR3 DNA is TGTGCCAGCAGCTTATCAAGGGAAACTAGCGGGAGGATCGGGGAGCTGTTTTTT. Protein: CASSLSRETSGRIGELFF.

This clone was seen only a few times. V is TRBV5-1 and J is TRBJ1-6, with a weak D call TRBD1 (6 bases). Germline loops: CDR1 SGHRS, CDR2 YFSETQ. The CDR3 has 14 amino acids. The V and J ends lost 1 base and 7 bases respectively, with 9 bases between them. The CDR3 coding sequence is TGCGCCAGCAGCTTGACGACAGGAAATTCACCCCTCCACTTT. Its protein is CASSLTTGNSPLHF.

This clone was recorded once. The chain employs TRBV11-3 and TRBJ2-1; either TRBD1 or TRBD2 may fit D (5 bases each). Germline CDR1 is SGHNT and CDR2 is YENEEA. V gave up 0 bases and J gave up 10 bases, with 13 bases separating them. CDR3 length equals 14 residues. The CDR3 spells CASSLDGTPREQFF. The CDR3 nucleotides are TGTGCCAGCAGCTTAGATGGGACCCCGAGGGAGCAGTTCTTC.

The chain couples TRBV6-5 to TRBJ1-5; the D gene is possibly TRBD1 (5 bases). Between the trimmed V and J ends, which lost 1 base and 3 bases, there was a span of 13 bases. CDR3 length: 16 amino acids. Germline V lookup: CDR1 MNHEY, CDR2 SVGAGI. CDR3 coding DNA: TGTGCCAGCAGTTACTTAAAGACAGTTACCAATCAGCCCCAGCATTTT. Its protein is CASSYLKTVTNQPQHF.

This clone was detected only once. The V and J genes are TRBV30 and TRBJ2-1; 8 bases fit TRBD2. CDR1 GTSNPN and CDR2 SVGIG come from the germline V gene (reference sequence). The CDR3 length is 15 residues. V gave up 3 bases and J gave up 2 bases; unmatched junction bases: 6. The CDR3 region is CAWSLAGGPYNEQFF. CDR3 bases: TGTGCCTGGAGCTTGGCGGGAGGACCCTACAATGAGCAGTTCTTC.

CDR3: CASSSQGWLETQYF. CDR3 coding DNA: TGCGCCAGCAGCTCCCAGGGTTGGTTAGAGACCCAGTACTTC. This sequence joins TRBV5-1 and TRBJ2-5, with D possibly matching TRBD1 (5 bases). Trimming took off 3 bases at V and 4 bases at J, with 13 bases between the two ends. Germline CDR1 is SGHRS and CDR2 is YFSETQ. The CDR3 has 14 residues.

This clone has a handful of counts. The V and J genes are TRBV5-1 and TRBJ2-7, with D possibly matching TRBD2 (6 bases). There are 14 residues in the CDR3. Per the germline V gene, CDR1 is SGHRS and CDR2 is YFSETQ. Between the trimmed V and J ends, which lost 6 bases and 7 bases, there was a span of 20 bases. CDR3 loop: CASISFPGDREQYF. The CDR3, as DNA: TGCGCCAGCATCTCATTCCCGGGGGATCGGGAGCAGTACTTC.

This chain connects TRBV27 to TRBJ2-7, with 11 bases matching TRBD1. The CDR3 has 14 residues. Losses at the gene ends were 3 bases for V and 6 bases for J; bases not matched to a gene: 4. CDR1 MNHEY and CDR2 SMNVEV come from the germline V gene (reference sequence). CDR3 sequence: CASSFVGTGGEQYF. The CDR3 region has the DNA TGTGCCAGCAGTTTTGTCGGGACAGGGGGCGAGCAGTACTTC.

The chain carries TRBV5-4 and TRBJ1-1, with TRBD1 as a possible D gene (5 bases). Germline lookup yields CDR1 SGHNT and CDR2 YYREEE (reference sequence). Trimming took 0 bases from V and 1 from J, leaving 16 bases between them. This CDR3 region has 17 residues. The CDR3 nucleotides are TGTGCCAGCAGCTTGGGGGGGGGATTACACCAGAACACTGAAGCTTTCTTT. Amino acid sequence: CASSLGGGLHQNTEAFF.

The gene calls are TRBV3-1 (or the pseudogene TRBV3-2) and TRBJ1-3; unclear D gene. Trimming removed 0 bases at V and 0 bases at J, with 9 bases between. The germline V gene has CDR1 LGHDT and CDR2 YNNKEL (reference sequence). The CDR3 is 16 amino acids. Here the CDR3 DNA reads TGTGCCAGCAGCCAAGATTTCGGTCACTCTGGAAACACCATATATTTT. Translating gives CASSQDFGHSGNTIYF.

CDR3 coding DNA: TGTGCCAGCTCCGACAACACTGAAGCTTTCTTT. Its translation: CASSDNTEAFF. V is TRBV18 and J is TRBJ1-1; D ambiguous. V was shortened by 6 bases and J by 2 bases, with 4 bases between the two germline ends. This CDR3 is 11 amino acids long. Germline V gene sequence: CDR1 KGHSH, CDR2 LQKENI.

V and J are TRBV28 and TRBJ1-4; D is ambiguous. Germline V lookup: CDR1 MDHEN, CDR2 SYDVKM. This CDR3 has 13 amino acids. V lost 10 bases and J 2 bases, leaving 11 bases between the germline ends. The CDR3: CATLEATNEKLFF. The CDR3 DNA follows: TGTGCCACGCTAGAAGCGACTAATGAAAAACTGTTTTTT. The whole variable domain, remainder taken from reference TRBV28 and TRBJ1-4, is DVKVTQSSRYLVKRTGEKVFLECVQDMDHENMFWYRQDPGLGLRLIYFSYDVKMKEKGDIPEGYSVSREKKERFSLILESASTNQTSMYLCATLEATNEKLFFGSGTQLSVL.

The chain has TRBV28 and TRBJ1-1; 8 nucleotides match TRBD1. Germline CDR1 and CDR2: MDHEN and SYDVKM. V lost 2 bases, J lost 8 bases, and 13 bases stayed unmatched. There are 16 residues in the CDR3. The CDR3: CASSLQGARLLQEAFF. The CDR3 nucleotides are TGTGCCAGCAGTTTACAGGGGGCGCGTCTCCTACAAGAAGCTTTCTTT.

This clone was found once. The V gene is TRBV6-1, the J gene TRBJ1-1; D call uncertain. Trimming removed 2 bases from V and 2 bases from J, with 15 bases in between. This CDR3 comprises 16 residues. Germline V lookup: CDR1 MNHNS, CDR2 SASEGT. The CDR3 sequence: CASSEYPLVGNTEAFF. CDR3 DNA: TGTGCCAGCAGTGAATATCCCCTAGTAGGTAACACTGAAGCTTTCTTT.

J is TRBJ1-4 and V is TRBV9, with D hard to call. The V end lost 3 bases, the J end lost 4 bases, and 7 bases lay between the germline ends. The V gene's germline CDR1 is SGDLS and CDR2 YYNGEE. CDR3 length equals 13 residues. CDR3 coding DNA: TGTGCCAGCAGCGCCCCCGATAATGAAAAACTGTTTTTT. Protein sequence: CASSAPDNEKLFF.

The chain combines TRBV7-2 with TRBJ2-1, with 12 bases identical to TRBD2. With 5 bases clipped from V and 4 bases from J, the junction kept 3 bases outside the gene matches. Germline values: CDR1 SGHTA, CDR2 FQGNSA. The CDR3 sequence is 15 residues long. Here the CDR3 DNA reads TGTGCCAGCAGCCCTAGCGGGGGGGATTACAATGAGCAGTTCTTC. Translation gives CASSPSGGDYNEQFF.

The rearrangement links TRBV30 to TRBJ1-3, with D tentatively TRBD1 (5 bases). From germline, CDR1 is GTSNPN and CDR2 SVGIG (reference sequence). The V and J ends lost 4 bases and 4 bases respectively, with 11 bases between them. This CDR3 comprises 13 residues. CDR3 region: CAWTPGYGNTIYF. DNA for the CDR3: TGTGCCTGGACGCCAGGGTACGGAAACACCATATATTTT.

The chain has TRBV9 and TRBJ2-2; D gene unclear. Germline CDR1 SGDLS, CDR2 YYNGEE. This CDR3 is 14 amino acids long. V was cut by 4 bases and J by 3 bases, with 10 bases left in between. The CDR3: CASSIGSYTGELFF. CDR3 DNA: TGTGCCAGCAGCATCGGATCGTACACCGGGGAGCTGTTTTTT.

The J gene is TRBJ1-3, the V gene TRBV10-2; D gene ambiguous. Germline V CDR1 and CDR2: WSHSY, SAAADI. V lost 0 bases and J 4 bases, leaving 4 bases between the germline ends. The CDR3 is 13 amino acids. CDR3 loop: CASSESLGNTIYF. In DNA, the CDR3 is TGCGCCAGCAGTGAGTCGTTAGGAAACACCATATATTTT.

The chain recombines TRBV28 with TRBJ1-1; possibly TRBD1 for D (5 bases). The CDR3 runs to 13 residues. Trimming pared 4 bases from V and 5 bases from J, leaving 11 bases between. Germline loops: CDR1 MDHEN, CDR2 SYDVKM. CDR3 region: CASSSPGGTEAFF. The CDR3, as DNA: TGTGCCAGCAGTTCTCCCGGGGGAACTGAAGCTTTCTTT.

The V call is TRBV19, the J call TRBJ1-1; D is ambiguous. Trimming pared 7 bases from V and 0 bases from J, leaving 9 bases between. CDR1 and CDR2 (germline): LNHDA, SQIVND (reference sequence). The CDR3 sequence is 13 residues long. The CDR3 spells CASTLGLNTEAFF. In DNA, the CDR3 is TGTGCCAGTACCTTGGGGTTGAACACTGAAGCTTTCTTT. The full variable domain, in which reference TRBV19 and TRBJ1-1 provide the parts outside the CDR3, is DGGITQSPKYLFRKEGQNVTLSCEQNLNHDAMYWYRQDPGQGLRLIYYSQIVNDFQKGDIAEGYSVSREKKESFPLTVTSAQKNPTAFYLCASTLGLNTEAFFGQGTRLTVV.

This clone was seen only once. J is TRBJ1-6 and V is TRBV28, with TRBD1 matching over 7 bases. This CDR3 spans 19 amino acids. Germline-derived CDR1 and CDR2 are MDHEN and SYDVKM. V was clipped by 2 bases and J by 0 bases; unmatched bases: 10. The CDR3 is CASSLTSPQGSSYNSPLHF. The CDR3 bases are TGTGCCAGCAGTTTAACATCCCCACAGGGGAGCTCCTATAATTCACCCCTCCACTTT.

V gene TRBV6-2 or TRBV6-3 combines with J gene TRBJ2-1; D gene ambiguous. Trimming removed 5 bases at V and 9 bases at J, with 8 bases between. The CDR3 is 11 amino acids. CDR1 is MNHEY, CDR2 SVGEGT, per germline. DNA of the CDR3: TGTGCCAGCAGTCCGGTGGGTGAGCAGTTCTTC. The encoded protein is CASSPVGEQFF.

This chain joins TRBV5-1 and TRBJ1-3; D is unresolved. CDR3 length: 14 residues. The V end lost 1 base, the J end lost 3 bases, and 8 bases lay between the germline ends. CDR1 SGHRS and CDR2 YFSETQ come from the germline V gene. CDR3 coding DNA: TGCGCCAGCAGCTTGATCGGAAGTGGAAACACCATATATTTT. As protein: CASSLIGSGNTIYF. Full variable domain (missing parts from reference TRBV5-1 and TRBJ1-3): KAGVTQTPRYLIKTRGQQVTLSCSPISGHRSVSWYQQTPGQGLQFLFEYFSETQRNKGNFPGRFSGRQFSNSRSEMNVSTLELGDSALYLCASSLIGSGNTIYFGEGSWLTVV.

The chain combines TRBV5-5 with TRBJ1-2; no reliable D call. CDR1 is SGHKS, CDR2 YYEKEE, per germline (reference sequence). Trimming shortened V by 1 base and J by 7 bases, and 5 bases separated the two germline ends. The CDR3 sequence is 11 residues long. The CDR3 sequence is CASSLFSGYTF. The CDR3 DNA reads TGTGCCAGCAGCTTGTTTTCTGGCTACACCTTC.